Following are 7 T cell receptor beta chains from one sample sequenced in a study of cytomegalovirus exposure and HLA in healthy donors. The study ran its PCR with 60 Vbeta and 13 Jbeta primers. Measured with immunoSEQ multiplex PCR; TCRdb has only the in-frame clones, and not every one. This sample's table reports just over 80,000 clones. Material for sequencing was PBMCs. The receptors come from a woman aged 30 to 39 in good health and CMV-seronegative.

The rearrangement links TRBV7-9 to TRBJ2-7; 8 bases line up with TRBD2. Germline V CDR1 and CDR2: SEHNR, FQNEAQ (reference sequence). CDR3 size: 12 residues. V was pared by 3 bases and J by 6 bases, with 1 base of the junction left unmatched. CDR3: CASSFGRGEQYF. The DNA of the CDR3 is TGTGCCAGCAGCTTCGGGAGGGGCGAGCAGTACTTC.

The chain recombines TRBV5-1 with TRBJ2-5; 8 positions match TRBD2. V was clipped by 3 bases and J by 5 bases; unmatched bases: 6. The CDR3 consists of 14 residues. Germline V gene data show CDR1 as SGHRS and CDR2 as YFSETQ. The CDR3 DNA follows: TGCGCCAGCAGCTCCGGGGGGGGGTCGGAGACCCAGTACTTC. It specifies CASSSGGGSETQYF. Together with reference TRBV5-1 and TRBJ2-5, the CDR3 gives the full variable domain: KAGVTQTPRYLIKTRGQQVTLSCSPISGHRSVSWYQQTPGQGLQFLFEYFSETQRNKGNFPGRFSGRQFSNSRSEMNVSTLELGDSALYLCASSSGGGSETQYFGPGTRLLVL.

The rearrangement links TRBV27 to TRBJ1-2, with a possible D match to TRBD1 (5 bases). Trimming left V 7 bases short and J 3 bases short, with 9 bases between. The V gene's germline CDR1 is MNHEY and CDR2 SMNVEV (reference sequence). The CDR3 is 12 amino acids. CDR3 residues: CASKTGYYGYTF. The CDR3 DNA sequence: TGTGCCAGCAAAACAGGATACTATGGCTACACCTTC.

The chain joins TRBV2 to TRBJ1-3, with 10 nucleotides matching TRBD1. The CDR3 runs to 16 residues. Germline V gene sequence: CDR1 SNHLY, CDR2 FYNNEI. V shed 4 bases, J shed 6 bases, and the junction held 9 bases outside the gene matches. The CDR3: CASSGGQGRVENTIYF. For the CDR3, the DNA is TGTGCCAGCAGTGGGGGACAGGGGAGAGTGGAAAACACCATATATTTT.

Here the CDR3 DNA reads TGTGCCAGCAGCCCATGGACAGGTGAAAAACTGTTTTTT. It encodes CASSPWTGEKLFF. This rearrangement joins TRBV6-6 to TRBJ1-4; 7 positions match TRBD1. The trim removed 6 bases at V and 7 bases at J, leaving 5 bases unmatched. This CDR3 contains 13 residues. The germline CDR1 and CDR2 sequences are MNHNY and SVGAGI (reference sequence).

The rearrangement links TRBV5-1 to TRBJ2-5; 9 bases agree with TRBD1. Germline V gene data show CDR1 as SGHRS and CDR2 as YFSETQ. Unmatched junction bases numbered 9, after V lost 4 bases and J lost 5 bases. The CDR3 spans 15 residues. Here the CDR3 DNA reads TGCGCCAGCAGCCCGGGGACAGGGCGGCGGGAGACCCAGTACTTC. Translation gives CASSPGTGRRETQYF. The full variable domain, rest sourced from reference TRBV5-1 and TRBJ2-5, is KAGVTQTPRYLIKTRGQQVTLSCSPISGHRSVSWYQQTPGQGLQFLFEYFSETQRNKGNFPGRFSGRQFSNSRSEMNVSTLELGDSALYLCASSPGTGRRETQYFGPGTRLLVL.

This chain connects TRBV5-1 to TRBJ1-2; TRBD1 matches 10 bases. V lost 0 bases, J lost 3 bases, and 5 bases stayed unmatched. The CDR3 totals 16 residues. Germline CDR1 is SGHRS and CDR2 is YFSETQ. Here the CDR3 reads CASSLEAGQGYYGYTF. The CDR3 DNA sequence: TGCGCCAGCAGCTTGGAAGCGGGACAGGGGTACTATGGCTACACCTTC.